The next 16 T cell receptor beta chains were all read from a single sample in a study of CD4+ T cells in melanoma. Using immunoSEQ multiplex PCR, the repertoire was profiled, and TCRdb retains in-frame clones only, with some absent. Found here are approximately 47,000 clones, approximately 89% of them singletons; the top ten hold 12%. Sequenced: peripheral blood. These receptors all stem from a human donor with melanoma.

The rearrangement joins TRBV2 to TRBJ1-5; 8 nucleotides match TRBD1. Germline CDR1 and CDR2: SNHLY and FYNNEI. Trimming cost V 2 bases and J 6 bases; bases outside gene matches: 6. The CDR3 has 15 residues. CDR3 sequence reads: CASSESGQGSQPQHF. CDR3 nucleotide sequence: TGTGCCAGCAGTGAATCCGGACAGGGTAGTCAGCCCCAGCATTTT.

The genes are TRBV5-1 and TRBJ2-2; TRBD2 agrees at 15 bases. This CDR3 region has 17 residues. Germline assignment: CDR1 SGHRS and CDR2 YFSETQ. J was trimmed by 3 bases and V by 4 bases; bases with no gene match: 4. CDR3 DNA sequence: TGCGCCAGCAGCCCCCGGACTAGCGGGGGGGACACCGGGGAGCTGTTTTTT. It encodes CASSPRTSGGDTGELFF.

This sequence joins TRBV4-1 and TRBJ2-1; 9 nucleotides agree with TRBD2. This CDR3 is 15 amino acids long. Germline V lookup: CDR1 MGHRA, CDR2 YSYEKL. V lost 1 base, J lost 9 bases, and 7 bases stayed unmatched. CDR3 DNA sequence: TGCGCCAGCAGCCAAGTTAGCGGGGGTTTGGTTGAGCAGTTCTTC. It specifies CASSQVSGGLVEQFF.

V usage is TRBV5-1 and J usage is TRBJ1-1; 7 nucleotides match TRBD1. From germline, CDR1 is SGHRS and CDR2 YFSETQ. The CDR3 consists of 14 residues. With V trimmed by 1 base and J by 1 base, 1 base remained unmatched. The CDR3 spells CASSLTGENTEAFF. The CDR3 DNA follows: TGCGCCAGCAGCTTGACAGGGGAGAACACTGAAGCTTTCTTT.

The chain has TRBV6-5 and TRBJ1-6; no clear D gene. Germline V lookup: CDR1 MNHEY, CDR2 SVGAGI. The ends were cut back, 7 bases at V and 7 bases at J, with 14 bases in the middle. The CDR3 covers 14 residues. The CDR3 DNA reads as TGTGCCAGCAACTCCCGCGGCGGGAATTCACCCCTCCACTTT. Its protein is CASNSRGGNSPLHF.

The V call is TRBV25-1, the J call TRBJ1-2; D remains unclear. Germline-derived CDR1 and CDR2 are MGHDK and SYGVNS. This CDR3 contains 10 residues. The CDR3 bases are TGTCAGGAATCTAACTATGGCTACACCTTC. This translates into CQESNYGYTF.

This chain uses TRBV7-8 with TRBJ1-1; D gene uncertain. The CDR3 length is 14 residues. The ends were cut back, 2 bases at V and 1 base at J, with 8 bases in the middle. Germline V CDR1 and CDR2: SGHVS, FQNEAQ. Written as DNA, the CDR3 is TGTGCCAGCAGCTTAAGTGCGGGGAACACTGAAGCTTTCTTT. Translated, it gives CASSLSAGNTEAFF.

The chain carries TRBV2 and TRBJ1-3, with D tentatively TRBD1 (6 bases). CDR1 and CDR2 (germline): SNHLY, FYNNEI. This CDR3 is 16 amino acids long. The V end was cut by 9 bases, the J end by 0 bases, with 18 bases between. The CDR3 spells CASRTAWSVSGNTIYF. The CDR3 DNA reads TGTGCCAGTCGGACAGCTTGGTCCGTCTCTGGAAACACCATATATTTT.

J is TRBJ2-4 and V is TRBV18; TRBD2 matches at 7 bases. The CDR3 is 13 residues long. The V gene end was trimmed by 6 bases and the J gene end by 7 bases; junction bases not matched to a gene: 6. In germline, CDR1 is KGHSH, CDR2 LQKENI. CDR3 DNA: TGTGCCAGCTCCCAAGGGACTAATAACATTCAGTACTTC. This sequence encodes CASSQGTNNIQYF.

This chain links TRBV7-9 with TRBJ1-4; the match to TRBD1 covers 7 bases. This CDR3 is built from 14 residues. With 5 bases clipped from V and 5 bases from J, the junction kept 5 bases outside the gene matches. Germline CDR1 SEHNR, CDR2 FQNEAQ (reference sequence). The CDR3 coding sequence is TGTGCCAGCAGCGCCGGGACAGCAAATGAAAAACTGTTTTTT. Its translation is CASSAGTANEKLFF.

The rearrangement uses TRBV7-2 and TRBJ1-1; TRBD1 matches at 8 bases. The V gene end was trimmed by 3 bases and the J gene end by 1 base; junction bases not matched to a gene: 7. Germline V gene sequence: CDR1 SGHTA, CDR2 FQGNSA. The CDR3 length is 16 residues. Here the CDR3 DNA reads TGTGCCAGCAGCTTGCAGGCCGGGACAGGGAACACTGAAGCTTTCTTT. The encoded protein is CASSLQAGTGNTEAFF.

The CDR3 sequence: CASSYVKNRSYGYTF. CDR3 sequence (DNA): TGTGCCAGCAGTTATGTGAAGAACCGGAGCTATGGCTACACCTTC. The V call is TRBV6-6, the J call TRBJ1-2; D not certain. This CDR3 contains 15 residues. Germline V lookup: CDR1 MNHNY, CDR2 SVGAGI (reference sequence). V dropped 3 bases and J dropped 4 bases, with 15 bases sitting between them.

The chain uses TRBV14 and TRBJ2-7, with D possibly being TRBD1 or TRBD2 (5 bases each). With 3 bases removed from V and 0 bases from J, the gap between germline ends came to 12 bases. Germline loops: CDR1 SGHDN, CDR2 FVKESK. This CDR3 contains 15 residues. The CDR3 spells CASSQWDRASYEQYF. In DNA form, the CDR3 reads TGTGCCAGCAGCCAGTGGGACCGCGCCTCCTACGAGCAGTACTTC.

The CDR3 nucleotides read TGTGCCAGCAGCTGGCCGGACAGCTCCTGGGAGAACACTGAAGCTTTCTTT. Translation gives CASSWPDSSWENTEAFF. J is TRBJ1-1 and V is TRBV5-8; TRBD1 might be the D (6 bases). V was pared by 3 bases and J by 1 base, with 19 bases between. Germline V gene sequence: CDR1 SGHTS, CDR2 YDEGEE. The CDR3 spans 17 residues.

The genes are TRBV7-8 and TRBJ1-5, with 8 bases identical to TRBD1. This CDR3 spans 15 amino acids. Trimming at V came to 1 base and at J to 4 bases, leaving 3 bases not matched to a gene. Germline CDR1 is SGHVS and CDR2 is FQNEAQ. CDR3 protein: CASSLGTGGNQPQHF. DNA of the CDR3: TGTGCCAGCAGCTTAGGTACAGGGGGGAATCAGCCCCAGCATTTT.

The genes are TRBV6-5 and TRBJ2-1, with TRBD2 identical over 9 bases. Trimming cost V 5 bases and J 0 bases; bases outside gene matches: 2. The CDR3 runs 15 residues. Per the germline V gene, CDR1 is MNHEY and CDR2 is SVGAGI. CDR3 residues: CASSLTSGSYNEQFF. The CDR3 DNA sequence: TGTGCCAGCAGTCTGACTAGCGGCTCCTACAATGAGCAGTTCTTC.